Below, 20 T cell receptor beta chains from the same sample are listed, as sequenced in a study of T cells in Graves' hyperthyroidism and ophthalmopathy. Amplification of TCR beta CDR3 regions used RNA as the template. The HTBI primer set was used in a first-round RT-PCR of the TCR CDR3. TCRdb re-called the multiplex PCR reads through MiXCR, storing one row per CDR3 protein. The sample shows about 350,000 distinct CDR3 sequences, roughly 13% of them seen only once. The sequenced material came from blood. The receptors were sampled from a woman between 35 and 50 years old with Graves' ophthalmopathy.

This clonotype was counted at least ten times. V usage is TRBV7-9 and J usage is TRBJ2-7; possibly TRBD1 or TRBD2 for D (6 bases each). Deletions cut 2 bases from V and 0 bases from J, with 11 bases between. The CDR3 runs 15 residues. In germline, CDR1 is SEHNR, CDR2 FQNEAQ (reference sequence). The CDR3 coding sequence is TGTGCCAGCAGCTTATGGGGGGACAACTCCTACGAGCAGTACTTC. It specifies CASSLWGDNSYEQYF.

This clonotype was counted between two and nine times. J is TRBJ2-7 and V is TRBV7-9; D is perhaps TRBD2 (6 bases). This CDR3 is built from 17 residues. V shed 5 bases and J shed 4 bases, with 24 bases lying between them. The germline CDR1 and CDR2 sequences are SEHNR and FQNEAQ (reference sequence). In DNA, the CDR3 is TGTGCCAGCAGCCCCGCTATTGGAGGGCAACGTGTTTACGAGCAGTACTTC. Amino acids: CASSPAIGGQRVYEQYF.

CDR3 in DNA: TGCGCCAGCAGCCAAGATCGCGGGGGGCGCCAAGAGACCCAGTACTTC. This sequence encodes CASSQDRGGRQETQYF. The chain employs TRBV4-1 and TRBJ2-5, with TRBD2 matching 8 bases. The CDR3 has 16 residues. CDR1 is MGHRA and CDR2 is YSYEKL in the germline V gene. V shed 0 bases and J 1 base; nucleotides not matched to a gene: 4.

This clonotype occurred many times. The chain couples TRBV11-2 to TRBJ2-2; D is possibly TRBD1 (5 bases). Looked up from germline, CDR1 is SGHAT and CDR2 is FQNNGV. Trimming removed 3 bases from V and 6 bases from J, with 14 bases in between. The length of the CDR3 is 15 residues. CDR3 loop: CASSFNRIWAGELFF. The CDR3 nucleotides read TGTGCCAGCAGCTTTAACAGGATTTGGGCCGGGGAGCTGTTTTTT.

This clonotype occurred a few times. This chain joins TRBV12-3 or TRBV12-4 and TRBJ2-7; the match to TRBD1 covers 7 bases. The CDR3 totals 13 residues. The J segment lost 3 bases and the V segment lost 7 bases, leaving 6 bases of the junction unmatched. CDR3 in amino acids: CASNTPGGYEQYF. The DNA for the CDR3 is TGTGCCAGCAATACCCCAGGGGGCTACGAGCAGTACTTC.

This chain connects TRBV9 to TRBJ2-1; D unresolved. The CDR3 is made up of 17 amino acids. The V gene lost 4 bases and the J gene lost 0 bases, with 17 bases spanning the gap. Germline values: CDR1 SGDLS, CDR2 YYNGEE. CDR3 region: CASSIGPRKSSYNEQFF. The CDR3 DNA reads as TGTGCCAGCAGCATAGGACCCCGGAAGAGCTCCTACAATGAGCAGTTCTTC.

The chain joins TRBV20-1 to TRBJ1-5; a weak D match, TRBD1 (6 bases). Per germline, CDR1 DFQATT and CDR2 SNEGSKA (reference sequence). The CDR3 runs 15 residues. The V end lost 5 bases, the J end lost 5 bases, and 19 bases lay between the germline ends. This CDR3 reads CSAGRQVDYHQPQHF. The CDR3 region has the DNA TGCAGTGCTGGGCGACAGGTCGATTACCATCAGCCCCAGCATTTT.

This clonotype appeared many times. As DNA, the CDR3 is TGTGCCAGCAGTCAGTCGCAACCCGACGGACTGTTATACGAGCAGTACTTC. The encoded protein is CASSQSQPDGLLYEQYF. The chain employs TRBV6-5 and TRBJ2-7; tentatively, D is TRBD2 (5 bases). V lost 5 bases, J lost 4 bases, and 24 bases lay in between. The germline gives CDR1 MNHEY, CDR2 SVGAGI. The CDR3 spans 17 residues.

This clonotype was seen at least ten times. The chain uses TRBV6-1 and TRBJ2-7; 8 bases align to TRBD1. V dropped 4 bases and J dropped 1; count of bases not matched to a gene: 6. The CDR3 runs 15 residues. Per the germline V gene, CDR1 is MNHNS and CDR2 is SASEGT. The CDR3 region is CASSAPRTGSYEQYF. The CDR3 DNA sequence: TGTGCCAGCAGTGCACCAAGGACAGGGTCCTACGAGCAGTACTTC.

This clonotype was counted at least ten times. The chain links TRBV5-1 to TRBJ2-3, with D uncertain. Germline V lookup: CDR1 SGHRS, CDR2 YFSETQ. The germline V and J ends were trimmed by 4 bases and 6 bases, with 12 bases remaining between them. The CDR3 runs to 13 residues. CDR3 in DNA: TGCGCCAGCAGCCGGCGACTGCGGGATACGCAGTATTTT. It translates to CASSRRLRDTQYF.

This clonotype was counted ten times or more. The CDR3 region has the DNA TGTGCCAGCAGTTTGTCAGGCCTAAATCAGCCCCAGCATTTT. Protein product: CASSLSGLNQPQHF. J is TRBJ1-5 and V is TRBV28; unclear D gene. The CDR3 spans 14 residues. Deletions cut 3 bases from V and 4 bases from J, with 10 bases between. CDR1 MDHEN and CDR2 SYDVKM come from the germline V gene. The full variable domain, completed using reference TRBV28 and TRBJ1-5, is DVKVTQSSRYLVKRTGEKVFLECVQDMDHENMFWYRQDPGLGLRLIYFSYDVKMKEKGDIPEGYSVSREKKERFSLILESASTNQTSMYLCASSLSGLNQPQHFGDGTRLSIL.

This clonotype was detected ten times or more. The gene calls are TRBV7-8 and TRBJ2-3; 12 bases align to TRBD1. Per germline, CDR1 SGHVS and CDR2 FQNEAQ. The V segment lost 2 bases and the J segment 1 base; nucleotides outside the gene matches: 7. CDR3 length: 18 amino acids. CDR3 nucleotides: TGTGCCAGCAGCTTACCCGTAGGGACAGGGGGCGGCACAGATACGCAGTATTTT. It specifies CASSLPVGTGGGTDTQYF. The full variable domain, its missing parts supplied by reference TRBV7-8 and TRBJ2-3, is GAGVSQSPRYKVAKRGQDVALRCDPISGHVSLFWYQQALGQGPEFLTYFQNEAQLDKSGLPSDRFFAERPEGSVSTLKIQRTQQEDSAVYLCASSLPVGTGGGTDTQYFGPGTRLTVL.

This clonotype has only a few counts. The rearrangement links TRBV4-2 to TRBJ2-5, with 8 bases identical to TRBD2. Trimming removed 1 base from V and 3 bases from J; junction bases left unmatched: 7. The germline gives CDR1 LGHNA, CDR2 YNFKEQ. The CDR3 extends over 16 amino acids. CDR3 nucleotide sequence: TGTGCCAGCAGCCAAGTGGGGAGCGGGGGAAAAGAGACCCAGTACTTC. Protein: CASSQVGSGGKETQYF.

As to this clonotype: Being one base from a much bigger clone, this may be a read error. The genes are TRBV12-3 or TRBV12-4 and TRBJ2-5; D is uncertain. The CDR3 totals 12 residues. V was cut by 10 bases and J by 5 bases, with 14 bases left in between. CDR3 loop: CANSPHEETQYF. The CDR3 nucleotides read TGTGCCAACAGCCCACACGAGGAGACCCAGTACTTC.

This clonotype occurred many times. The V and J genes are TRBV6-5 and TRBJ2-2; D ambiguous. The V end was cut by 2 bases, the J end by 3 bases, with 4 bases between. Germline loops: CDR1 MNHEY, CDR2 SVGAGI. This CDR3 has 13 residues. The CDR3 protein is CASSYQDTGELFF. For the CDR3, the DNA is TGTGCCAGCAGTTACCAAGACACCGGGGAGCTGTTTTTT.

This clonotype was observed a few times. CDR3 sequence reads: CASSLGQSLDTQYF. The DNA of the CDR3 is TGCGCCAGCAGCTTGGGACAGAGTCTAGATACGCAGTATTTT. The V call is TRBV5-1, the J call TRBJ2-3, with a weak D call TRBD1 (5 bases). This CDR3 has 14 amino acids. V dropped 0 bases and J dropped 5 bases, with 10 bases sitting between them. Germline CDR1 reads SGHRS; CDR2 reads YFSETQ.

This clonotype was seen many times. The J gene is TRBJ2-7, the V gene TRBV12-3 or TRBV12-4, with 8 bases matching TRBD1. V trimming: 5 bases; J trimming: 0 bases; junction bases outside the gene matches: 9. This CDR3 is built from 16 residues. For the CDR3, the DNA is TGTGCCAGCAGTCTATATACAGGGGGGAGCTCCTACGAGCAGTACTTC. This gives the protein CASSLYTGGSSYEQYF.

CDR3 nucleotide sequence: TGTGCCAGTCGGCGGGAGTCCCCCTACAATGAGCAGTACTTC. This codes for CASRRESPYNEQYF. The chain couples TRBV28 to TRBJ2-1; 7 nucleotides match TRBD2. The J call may be in error: the DNA end matches TRBJ2-7 better. CDR3 length: 14 residues. CDR1 is MDHEN and CDR2 is SYDVKM in the germline V gene.

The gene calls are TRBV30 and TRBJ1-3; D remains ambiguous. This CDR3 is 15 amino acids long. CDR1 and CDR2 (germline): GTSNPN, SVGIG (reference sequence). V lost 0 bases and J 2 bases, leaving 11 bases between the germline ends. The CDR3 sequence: CAWSVLGGTGNTIYF. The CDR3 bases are TGTGCCTGGAGTGTACTAGGAGGGACTGGAAACACCATATATTTT.

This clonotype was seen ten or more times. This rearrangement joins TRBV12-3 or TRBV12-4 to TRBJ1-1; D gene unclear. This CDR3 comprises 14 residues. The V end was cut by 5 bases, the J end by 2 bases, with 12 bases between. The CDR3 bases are TGTGCCAGCAGTCCAACGGGAAGAAACACTGAAGCTTTCTTT. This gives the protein CASSPTGRNTEAFF.